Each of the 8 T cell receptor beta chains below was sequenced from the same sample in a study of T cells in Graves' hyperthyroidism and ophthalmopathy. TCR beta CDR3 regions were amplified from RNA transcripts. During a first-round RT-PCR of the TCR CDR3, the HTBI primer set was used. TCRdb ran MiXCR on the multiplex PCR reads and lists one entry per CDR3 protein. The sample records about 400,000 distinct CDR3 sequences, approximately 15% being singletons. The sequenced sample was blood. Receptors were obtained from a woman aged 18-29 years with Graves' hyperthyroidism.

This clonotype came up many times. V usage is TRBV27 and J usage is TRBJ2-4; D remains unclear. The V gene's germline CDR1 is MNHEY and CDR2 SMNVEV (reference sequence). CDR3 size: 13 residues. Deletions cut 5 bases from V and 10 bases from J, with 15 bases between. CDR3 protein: CASSPNPSGIQYF. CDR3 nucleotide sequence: TGTGCCAGCAGTCCAAACCCCTCCGGGATTCAGTACTTC.

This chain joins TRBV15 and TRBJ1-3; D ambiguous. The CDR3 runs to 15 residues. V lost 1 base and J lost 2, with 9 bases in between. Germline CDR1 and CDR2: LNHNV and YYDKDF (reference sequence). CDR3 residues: CATSRAQYPGNTIYF. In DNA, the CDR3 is TGTGCCACCAGCAGAGCCCAATATCCTGGAAACACCATATATTTT.

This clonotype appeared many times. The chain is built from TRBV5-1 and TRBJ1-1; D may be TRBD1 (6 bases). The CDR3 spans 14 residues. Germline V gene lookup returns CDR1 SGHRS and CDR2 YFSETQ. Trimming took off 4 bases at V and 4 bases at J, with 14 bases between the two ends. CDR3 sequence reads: CASSREGGSTEAFF. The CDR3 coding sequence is TGCGCCAGCAGCCGCGAGGGGGGGAGCACTGAAGCTTTCTTT.

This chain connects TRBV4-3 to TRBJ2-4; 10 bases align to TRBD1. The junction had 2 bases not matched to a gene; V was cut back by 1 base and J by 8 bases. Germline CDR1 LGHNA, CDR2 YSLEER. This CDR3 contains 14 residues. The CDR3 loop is CASSQGQGADIQYF. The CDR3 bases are TGCGCCAGCAGCCAAGGACAGGGGGCGGACATTCAGTACTTC.

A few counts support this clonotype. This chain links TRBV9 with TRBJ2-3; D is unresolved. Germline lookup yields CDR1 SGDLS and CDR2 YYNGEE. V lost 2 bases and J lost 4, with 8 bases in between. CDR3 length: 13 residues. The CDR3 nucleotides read TGTGCCAGCAGCGTGAATCGGGCAGATACGCAGTATTTT. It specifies CASSVNRADTQYF.

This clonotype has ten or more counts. CDR3 in amino acids: CASSPVGDSYEQYF. The CDR3 nucleotides are TGTGCCAGCAGTCCCGTAGGTGACTCCTACGAGCAGTACTTC. The chain uses TRBV6-5 and TRBJ2-7; D is unresolved. Germline V gene data show CDR1 as MNHEY and CDR2 as SVGAGI. The CDR3 is 14 amino acids. V lost 5 bases, J lost 0 bases, and 11 bases lay in between.

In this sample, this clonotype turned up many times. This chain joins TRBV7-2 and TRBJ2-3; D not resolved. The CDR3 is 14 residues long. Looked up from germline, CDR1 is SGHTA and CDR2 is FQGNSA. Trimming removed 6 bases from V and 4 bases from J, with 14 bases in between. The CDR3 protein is CASRSAFGADTQYF. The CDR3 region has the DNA TGTGCCAGCAGATCAGCATTTGGGGCAGATACGCAGTATTTT.

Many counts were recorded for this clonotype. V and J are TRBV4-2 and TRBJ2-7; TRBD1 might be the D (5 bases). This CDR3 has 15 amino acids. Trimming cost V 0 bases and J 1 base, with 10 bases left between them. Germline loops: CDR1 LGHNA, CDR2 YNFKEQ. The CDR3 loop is CASSQDSWTSYEQYF. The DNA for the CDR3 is TGTGCCAGCAGCCAAGATAGTTGGACATCCTACGAGCAGTACTTC.